This TCR beta chain is from a study of cytomegalovirus exposure and HLA in healthy donors (dated by TCRdb to 2015 to 2018). Describing the broader study: A later analysis indicated that the 120 or so validation repertoires were generated on the platform also employed for the 700 or so repertoires of the first cohort. To predict cytomegalovirus infection status, the study combined high-throughput TCR immunosequencing, statistical association of individual TCRs with disease status, and machine learning. Besides the first cohort of more than 650 subjects, a separate validation cohort made up of roughly 120 different subjects was used. The aim of the study was to test whether cataloging public T cell receptors could identify signatures of past pathogen exposure. Study-wide findings and limitations: Of the cluster scores, 85% to 95% were above 0 in a later analysis, which found that TCRs clustered in the first cohort also tended to co-occur in the approximately 130 validation repertoires. A total of about 180 TCR beta chains were listed by the study as associated with cytomegalovirus. The classifier was reported to diagnose cytomegalovirus status with high specificity and sensitivity in both the original cohort and the validation cohort. Across donors, most TCR sequences were observed very rarely, whereas some public TCRs were present in many individuals. The validation cohort had no HLA typing available for a later analysis, so co-occurrence within that cohort was assessed over all 120 or so repertoires. A few of the identified cytomegalovirus-associated TCR beta chains were confirmed in vitro to be specific for cytomegalovirus antigens. It was suggested by the authors that the approach could potentially be generalized to other disease states and immunological phenotypes.

Library construction relied on the immunoSEQ multiplex PCR assay. Per the original workflow: To diagnose cytomegalovirus status from the catalog of TCR beta chain sequences, a statistical classification framework was built. This immuneACCESS table, as held by TCRdb, lists in-frame sequences with V and J called but not all clones. Of the missing ones, under half trace to an unresolved V gene in checked studies; the others have no known cause. The V and J calls and the clone size are those of that table, but D and trimming were determined from the DNA. A total of tens of thousands of clones appear in this sample, roughly 94% of them only once. The ten most abundant clones make up 2% to 2.5% of the sample. As to this clone: No antigen is known for it. Base qualities are not provided; no much larger clone lies one nucleotide away.

Its CDR3 holds 12 amino acids, cysteine through phenylalanine. Only the CDR3 DNA stays, 36 bases, in frame from base 1. Via the germline V gene, CDR1 is SGDLS and CDR2 YYNGEE. Between the V and J ends, shortened by 4 bases and 10 bases respectively, the junction contains 11 bases. Donors formed part of the validation cohort, which comprised 120 subjects and was distinct from the first cohort of some 700 subjects. In this chain, TRBV9 is recombined with TRBJ1-4; the D gene cannot be resolved reliably. The receptor's source is a man younger than 35 in good health and CMV-seronegative. The sample was PBMCs. This receptor carries the CDR3 CASSPRGRKLFF. The DNA sequence reads TGTGCCAGCAGCCCCCGTGGGAGAAAACTGTTTTTT.